This passage covers 31 T cell receptor beta chains from one sample sequenced in a study of T cell repertoires in cytomegalovirus infection. These receptors have no identified antigens. TCRdb re-called the reads with MiXCR, one entry per CDR3 protein. This sample carries some 350,000 distinct CDR3 sequences, almost 30% of them seen once, and the ten largest clones take roughly 20%. This specimen was cultured PBMCs, taken from culture after CMV antigen stimulation. These receptors were taken from a human donor in good health (CMV status not recorded). Some clones in this sample may be carry-over from other donors' samples.

This clonotype has more than one count but fewer than ten. The junction shows a germline mismatch at one end, possibly a read error. The V gene is TRBV4-1, the J gene TRBJ2-7; 9 bases line up with TRBD1. In germline, CDR1 is MGHRA, CDR2 YSYEKL. CDR3 size: 14 residues. The CDR3 DNA sequence: TGTGCCAGCAGCCAAGGACAGGGGACCTACGAGCAGTACTTC. The encoded protein is CASSQGQGTYEQYF.

The V and J genes are TRBV28 and TRBJ2-3; possible D gene TRBD1, 6 bases. The CDR3 is 15 residues long. Germline CDR1 and CDR2: MDHEN and SYDVKM. Trimming left V 5 bases short and J 3 bases short, with 15 bases between. In DNA form, the CDR3 reads TGTGCCAGCAGTCGCCGGACAGCGAGAACAGATACGCAGTATTTT. Amino acids: CASSRRTARTDTQYF. The complete variable domain, with remaining parts taken from reference TRBV28 and TRBJ2-3, reads DVKVTQSSRYLVKRTGEKVFLECVQDMDHENMFWYRQDPGLGLRLIYFSYDVKMKEKGDIPEGYSVSREKKERFSLILESASTNQTSMYLCASSRRTARTDTQYFGPGTRLTVL.

V and J are TRBV5-1 and TRBJ2-4; a possible D gene is TRBD2 (6 bases). Trimming cost V 3 bases and J 1 base, with 14 bases left between them. The CDR3 totals 16 residues. Germline assignment: CDR1 SGHRS and CDR2 YFSETQ. The DNA for the CDR3 is TGCGCCAGCAGCTCCACTAGCTGTTGGGCCAAAAACATTCAGTACTTC. It yields the protein CASSSTSCWAKNIQYF.

This clonotype has just one count. This sequence joins TRBV27 and TRBJ2-7; 14 nucleotides agree with TRBD2. This CDR3 comprises 17 residues. CDR1 is MNHEY, CDR2 SMNVEV, per germline (reference sequence). Germline trimming cut 5 bases from V and 6 bases from J; bases unmatched to any gene: 12. The CDR3: CASSATSGRVARSEQYF. The CDR3 region has the DNA TGTGCCAGCAGTGCGACTAGCGGGAGGGTTGCGCGAAGCGAGCAGTACTTC.

This clonotype was detected ten times or more. V gene TRBV7-2 combines with J gene TRBJ2-5, with TRBD2 matching over 7 bases. Germline V lookup: CDR1 SGHTA, CDR2 FQGNSA. The CDR3 sequence is 15 residues long. V was clipped by 5 bases and J by 2 bases; unmatched bases: 8. CDR3 DNA: TGTGCCAGCAGCCCACAACCGGGGGGTCAAGAGACCCAGTACTTC. This translates into CASSPQPGGQETQYF.

This clonotype was seen repeatedly, ten times or more. This rearrangement joins TRBV7-2 to TRBJ2-3; D not resolved. CDR1 is SGHTA and CDR2 is FQGNSA in the germline V gene. V gave up 5 bases and J gave up 4 bases, with 10 bases separating them. The CDR3 spans 13 residues. The CDR3, as DNA: TGTGCCAGCAGCCACGCACCGTCAGATACGCAGTATTTT. It yields the protein CASSHAPSDTQYF.

The V gene is TRBV20-1, the J gene TRBJ1-5; D is possibly TRBD1 (6 bases). Germline values: CDR1 DFQATT, CDR2 SNEGSKA (reference sequence). Trimming shortened V by 1 base and J by 2 bases, and 15 bases separated the two germline ends. This CDR3 has 16 amino acids. This chain's CDR3 is CSARVIRGGRNQPQHF. The CDR3 DNA sequence: TGCAGTGCTAGAGTGATAAGGGGGGGACGCAATCAGCCCCAGCATTTT.

This clonotype was found a few times. Here the CDR3 DNA reads TGTGCCATCACGGGACTTACTACCTACAATGAGCAGTTCTTC. Amino acid sequence: CAITGLTTYNEQFF. This chain connects TRBV2 to TRBJ2-1; D possibly corresponds to TRBD2 (6 bases). Trimming cost V 10 bases and J 2 bases, with 15 bases left between them. Germline V lookup: CDR1 SNHLY, CDR2 FYNNEI. This CDR3 contains 14 residues.

The J gene is TRBJ2-7, the V gene TRBV20-1; 8 positions agree with TRBD2. Per germline, CDR1 DFQATT and CDR2 SNEGSKA (reference sequence). The CDR3 length is 16 residues. The ends lost 1 base at V and 6 bases at J; junction bases unmatched: 14. DNA of the CDR3: TGCAGTGCTAGAGGGGGCTATACAGCGGGAGCTAGCGAGCAGTACTTC. Residues: CSARGGYTAGASEQYF.

This clonotype appeared a few times. The chain is built from TRBV7-9 and TRBJ2-7; D perhaps matches TRBD1 (6 bases). CDR1 and CDR2 from the germline V gene are SEHNR and FQNEAQ (reference sequence). There are 14 residues in the CDR3. V shed 5 bases and J shed 2 bases, with 13 bases lying between them. The CDR3 is CASSNRDRAYEQYF. CDR3 coding DNA: TGTGCCAGCAGCAACAGGGACCGGGCCTACGAGCAGTACTTC.

The chain recombines TRBV5-4 with TRBJ1-6; 12 bases are a match to TRBD1. The CDR3 has 18 residues. The germline CDR1 and CDR2 sequences are SGHNT and YYREEE (reference sequence). V shed 3 bases, J shed 7 bases, and the junction held 11 bases outside the gene matches. CDR3 bases: TGTGCCAGCAGCTCCGGGACAGGGGGCGGTTCGTTGAATTCACCCCTCCACTTT. It translates to CASSSGTGGGSLNSPLHF. The complete variable domain, with remaining parts taken from reference TRBV5-4 and TRBJ1-6, reads ETGVTQSPTHLIKTRGQQVTLRCSSQSGHNTVSWYQQALGQGPQFIFQYYREEENGRGNFPPRFSGLQFPNYSSELNVNALELDDSALYLCASSSGTGGGSLNSPLHFGNGTRLTVT.

In this sample, this clonotype turned up a few times. The chain combines TRBV6-2 or TRBV6-3 with TRBJ2-3; D may be TRBD2 (6 bases). The length of the CDR3 is 16 residues. Trimming cost V 1 base and J 6 bases, with 17 bases left between them. Germline lookup yields CDR1 MNHEY and CDR2 SVGEGT. CDR3 protein: CASSYLSSGSGDTQYF. DNA of the CDR3: TGTGCCAGCAGTTACTTGAGTAGCGGAAGTGGGGATACGCAGTATTTT.

This chain uses TRBV18 with TRBJ1-3; D is undetermined. CDR1 and CDR2 from the germline V gene are KGHSH and LQKENI. The germline V and J ends were trimmed by 3 bases and 0 bases, with 6 bases remaining between them. The CDR3 extends over 14 amino acids. CDR3 bases: TGTGCCAGCTCACCGAGGGACTCTGGAAACACCATATATTTT. This gives the protein CASSPRDSGNTIYF.

This clonotype was detected a few times. The genes are TRBV7-2 and TRBJ1-5; D not resolved. V was pared by 1 base and J by 2 bases, with 15 bases between. Germline V gene data show CDR1 as SGHTA and CDR2 as FQGNSA. This CDR3 has 17 residues. The CDR3 region is CASSLVSGGRGNQPQHF. CDR3 sequence (DNA): TGTGCCAGCAGCTTAGTTTCGGGTGGAAGAGGCAATCAGCCCCAGCATTTT.

This clonotype was detected ten times or more. The chain has TRBV2 and TRBJ2-7, with 8 bases aligning to TRBD1. The CDR3 covers 12 residues. J was trimmed by 5 bases and V by 8 bases; bases with no gene match: 5. Germline assignment: CDR1 SNHLY and CDR2 FYNNEI. The CDR3 region is CASGQGLNEQYF. Here the CDR3 DNA reads TGTGCCAGCGGACAGGGATTGAACGAGCAGTACTTC.

This clonotype came up many times. This rearrangement joins TRBV7-6 to TRBJ2-2, with D perhaps TRBD1 (6 bases). V was trimmed by 5 bases and J by 5 bases, leaving 12 bases between them. This CDR3 region has 14 residues. From germline, CDR1 is SGHVS and CDR2 FNYEAQ. CDR3 DNA sequence: TGTGCCAGCAGCCAAGGACAGAGGACCGGGGAGCTGTTTTTT. Protein: CASSQGQRTGELFF.

The V gene is TRBV7-2, the J gene TRBJ2-3, with TRBD2 matching over 8 bases. The V gene end was trimmed by 4 bases and the J gene end by 2 bases; junction bases not matched to a gene: 14. There are 18 residues in the CDR3. Looked up from germline, CDR1 is SGHTA and CDR2 is FQGNSA. The CDR3 loop reads CASSYRTSLSRPTDTQYF. The CDR3 DNA reads as TGTGCCAGCAGCTACCGGACTAGCCTGTCACGCCCCACAGATACGCAGTATTTT.

The chain carries TRBV30 and TRBJ2-1; D is undetermined. CDR1 is GTSNPN and CDR2 is SVGIG in the germline V gene (reference sequence). The length of the CDR3 is 15 residues. V was clipped by 4 bases and J by 4 bases, with 17 bases between them. DNA of the CDR3: TGTGCCTGGACTCGGACGTCTGGGGTATACAATGAGCAGTTCTTC. Translated: CAWTRTSGVYNEQFF.

This sequence joins TRBV10-3 and TRBJ1-3; 7 bases agree with TRBD1. V was pared by 7 bases and J by 0 bases, with 3 bases of the junction left unmatched. The CDR3 totals 14 residues. Germline V CDR1 and CDR2: ENHRY, SYGVKD. The CDR3 loop reads CAINRDSSGNTIYF. For the CDR3, the DNA is TGTGCCATCAATCGGGACAGCTCTGGAAACACCATATATTTT.

This clonotype was detected many times. The chain carries TRBV7-9 and TRBJ2-1, with D perhaps TRBD2 (6 bases). Trimming removed 0 bases from V and 3 bases from J, with 15 bases in between. Germline values: CDR1 SEHNR, CDR2 FQNEAQ (reference sequence). This CDR3 contains 17 residues. The CDR3 loop is CASSLAQRELFYNEQFF. CDR3 DNA sequence: TGTGCCAGCAGCTTAGCTCAACGGGAGCTGTTCTACAATGAGCAGTTCTTC.

The rearrangement uses TRBV7-2 and TRBJ2-1; D may be TRBD2 (5 bases). Germline lookup yields CDR1 SGHTA and CDR2 FQGNSA. CDR3 length: 13 amino acids. V was clipped by 4 bases and J by 9 bases, with 13 bases between them. In nucleotides, the CDR3 is TGTGCCAGCAGCTGGAGCGGAGTGGGTGAGCAGTTCTTC. This encodes CASSWSGVGEQFF. Filled out from reference TRBV7-2 and TRBJ2-1, the complete variable domain reads GAGVSQSPSNKVTEKGKDVELRCDPISGHTALYWYRQSLGQGLEFLIYFQGNSAPDKSGLPSDRFSAERTGGSVSTLTIQRTQQEDSAVYLCASSWSGVGEQFFGPGTRLTVL.

The chain recombines TRBV28 with TRBJ1-5; D is unresolved. Germline lookup yields CDR1 MDHEN and CDR2 SYDVKM. CDR3 length: 11 amino acids. V lost 6 bases and J 7 bases, leaving 7 bases between the germline ends. The CDR3 here is CASSSGQPQHF. As DNA, the CDR3 is TGTGCCAGCAGCAGTGGGCAGCCCCAGCATTTT. The full variable domain, with the rest looked up from reference TRBV28 and TRBJ1-5, is DVKVTQSSRYLVKRTGEKVFLECVQDMDHENMFWYRQDPGLGLRLIYFSYDVKMKEKGDIPEGYSVSREKKERFSLILESASTNQTSMYLCASSSGQPQHFGDGTRLSIL.

This chain links TRBV7-6 with TRBJ1-1, with 10 bases fitting TRBD1. CDR1 is SGHVS and CDR2 is FNYEAQ in the germline V gene. Trimming removed 5 bases from V and 1 base from J; junction bases left unmatched: 7. The CDR3 has 16 amino acids. CDR3 protein: CASSRPRTGGNTEAFF. CDR3 nucleotides: TGTGCCAGCAGCCGCCCGCGGACAGGGGGGAACACTGAAGCTTTCTTT.

The chain recombines TRBV4-1 with TRBJ2-1, with TRBD2 identical over 10 bases. The J segment lost 9 bases and the V segment lost 1 base, leaving 3 bases of the junction unmatched. This CDR3 region has 14 residues. Germline CDR1 and CDR2: MGHRA and YSYEKL. CDR3 nucleotides: TGCGCCAGCAGCCAAGCCTGGACTAGCGGTGAGCAGTTCTTC. This translates into CASSQAWTSGEQFF.

The chain combines TRBV20-1 with TRBJ1-2; TRBD1 matches 8 bases. The V and J ends lost 4 bases and 4 bases, in that order; junction bases with no gene match: 14. Germline CDR1 DFQATT, CDR2 SNEGSKA (reference sequence). The length of the CDR3 is 16 residues. CDR3 sequence reads: CSAMRQGARRGYGYTF. CDR3 DNA sequence: TGCAGTGCTATGCGGCAGGGGGCGCGTCGGGGCTATGGCTACACCTTC.

This clonotype was counted a single time. The chain joins TRBV5-3 to TRBJ2-2; 8 bases agree with TRBD2. TRBV5-3 is classed as an ORF, of uncertain function. There are 16 residues in the CDR3. Losses at the gene ends were 8 bases for V and 3 bases for J; bases not matched to a gene: 12. CDR3 amino acids: CASSDPGGQYTGELFF. In nucleotides, the CDR3 is TGTGCCAGCAGCGACCCGGGGGGGCAGTACACCGGGGAGCTGTTTTTT.

This clonotype has a single count. This chain uses TRBV15 with TRBJ2-7; D is perhaps TRBD1 (6 bases). The germline V gene encodes CDR1 LNHNV and CDR2 YYDKDF (reference sequence). This CDR3 contains 14 residues. Trimming shortened V by 3 bases and J by 1 base, and 10 bases separated the two germline ends. The CDR3 nucleotides are TGTGCCACCAGCAGGGACAGCTATTCCTACGAGCAGTACTTC. Protein: CATSRDSYSYEQYF.

This clonotype turned up a few times. V and J are TRBV18 and TRBJ2-6; D not certain. The CDR3 is 17 residues long. V was clipped by 4 bases and J by 1 base, with 14 bases between them. In germline, CDR1 is KGHSH, CDR2 LQKENI. Here the CDR3 DNA reads TGTGCCAGCTCACACTCCGGATTGGGGTCTGGGGCCAACGTCCTGACTTTC. Amino acids: CASSHSGLGSGANVLTF.

This clonotype was observed a handful of times. The chain uses TRBV4-2 and TRBJ2-3, with 8 bases lining up with TRBD2. The ends lost 0 bases at V and 0 bases at J; junction bases unmatched: 8. In germline, CDR1 is LGHNA, CDR2 YNFKEQ. This CDR3 comprises 18 residues. The CDR3 is CASSQDMAGGPSTDTQYF. The CDR3 DNA reads as TGTGCCAGCAGCCAAGATATGGCGGGGGGACCGAGCACAGATACGCAGTATTTT.

This rearrangement joins TRBV19 to TRBJ1-2, with a weak D call TRBD1 (6 bases). Trimming removed 8 bases from V and 4 bases from J, with 14 bases in between. Germline loops: CDR1 LNHDA, CDR2 SQIVND (reference sequence). CDR3 length equals 13 residues. The CDR3 nucleotides are TGTGCCAGTTTTGACAGGACACCCTATGGCTACACCTTC. Protein sequence: CASFDRTPYGYTF.

This clonotype occurred a few times. V gene TRBV6-1 combines with J gene TRBJ2-3; D perhaps matches TRBD2 (5 bases). This CDR3 region has 16 residues. V lost 5 bases and J lost 1, with 16 bases in between. Germline assignment: CDR1 MNHNS and CDR2 SASEGT. This CDR3 reads CASSRSTRIGTDTQYF. Here the CDR3 DNA reads TGTGCCAGCAGTCGCTCCACTAGAATCGGCACAGATACGCAGTATTTT.